A selection of T cell receptor beta chains follows, all from one sample in a study of T cell repertoires in cytomegalovirus infection. TCRdb used MiXCR to reprocess the reads, holding one entry per CDR3 protein. The table lists 170,000 or so distinct CDR3 sequences, about a sixth of them singletons. Sequencing was done on a sample of CD8+ T cells from PBMCs. The receptors originated from a human donor in good health (CMV status not recorded). Some clones in this sample may be carry-over from other donors' samples. The CDR3 runs from the conserved cysteine through the conserved F or W. Each record gives: CDR3 length, V gene, J gene, clone size, D gene, CDR3 DNA, CDR3 protein. The D gene is left open where the match is weak. Clone size is shown for a subset of rows, as once, few, many or a class of expanded clone.

cdr3_length: 14; v_call: TRBV4-1; j_call: TRBJ2-7; clone_size: few; d_call: .; cdr3_nt: TGCGCCAGCAGCCAAGACGAGACTCTCCACGAGCAGTACTTC; cdr3_aa: CASSQDETLHEQYF
cdr3_length: 15; v_call: TRBV7-8; j_call: TRBJ2-3; clone_size: .; d_call: .; cdr3_nt: TGTGCCAGCAGCGAATTCTTGTACAGCGCAGATACGCAGTATTTT; cdr3_aa: CASSEFLYSADTQYF
cdr3_length: 16; v_call: TRBV7-2; j_call: TRBJ1-5; clone_size: .; d_call: TRBD1; cdr3_nt: TGTGCCATCAGCTTAAGGGACAGGGGGTCCTATCAGCCCCAGCATTTT; cdr3_aa: CAISLRDRGSYQPQHF
cdr3_length: 15; v_call: TRBV2; j_call: TRBJ2-7; clone_size: .; d_call: TRBD1; cdr3_nt: TGTGCCAGCAGTGATACAGGGGGGAATGACTACGAGCAGTACTTC; cdr3_aa: CASSDTGGNDYEQYF
cdr3_length: 16; v_call: TRBV20-1; j_call: TRBJ2-7; clone_size: few; d_call: TRBD1; cdr3_nt: TGCAGTGCTGCGGCTTTCCGGGACAGTGTTACCTACGAGCAGTACTTC; cdr3_aa: CSAAAFRDSVTYEQYF
cdr3_length: 11; v_call: TRBV12-3/TRBV12-4; j_call: TRBJ2-7; clone_size: few; d_call: .; cdr3_nt: TGTGCCAGCAGTTTGGGGATCGAGCAGTACTTC; cdr3_aa: CASSLGIEQYF
cdr3_length: 14; v_call: TRBV7-2; j_call: TRBJ1-1; clone_size: many; d_call: .; cdr3_nt: TGTGCCAGCAGCGGGCCACGCGGGTGGGCTGAAGCTTTCTTT; cdr3_aa: CASSGPRGWAEAFF
cdr3_length: 14; v_call: TRBV20-1; j_call: TRBJ2-3; clone_size: .; d_call: .; cdr3_nt: TGCAGTGCTAGTCCCCGGGGGCGCACAGATACGCAGTATTTT; cdr3_aa: CSASPRGRTDTQYF
cdr3_length: 19; v_call: TRBV7-8; j_call: TRBJ1-2; clone_size: many; d_call: .; cdr3_nt: TGTGCCAGCAGCTTGCCGCCCGAGGATGGTACAGGGCTTGGCTATGGCTACACCTTC; cdr3_aa: CASSLPPEDGTGLGYGYTF
cdr3_length: 16; v_call: TRBV7-9; j_call: TRBJ1-1; clone_size: few; d_call: TRBD1; cdr3_nt: TGTGCCAGCAGCTCCACGGGCTCATCCAGGGGGCCTGAAGCTTTCTTT; cdr3_aa: CASSSTGSSRGPEAFF
cdr3_length: 14; v_call: TRBV7-2; j_call: TRBJ2-7; clone_size: few; d_call: .; cdr3_nt: TGTGCCAGCAGCTTAGGGGGCAGGGGGGGCGAGCAGTACTTC; cdr3_aa: CASSLGGRGGEQYF
cdr3_length: 15; v_call: TRBV11-2; j_call: TRBJ2-1; clone_size: many; d_call: .; cdr3_nt: TGTGCCAGCAGCGCTTATGGGGGTTACAATGCTGAGCAGTTCTTC; cdr3_aa: CASSAYGGYNAEQFF
cdr3_length: 14; v_call: TRBV2; j_call: TRBJ2-2; clone_size: .; d_call: .; cdr3_nt: TGTGCCAGCAGTGAAGCGGGTTTGGCCGGGGAGCTGTTTTTT; cdr3_aa: CASSEAGLAGELFF
cdr3_length: 12; v_call: TRBV7-9; j_call: TRBJ2-7; clone_size: .; d_call: .; cdr3_nt: TGTGCCAGCAAATGGGGGCCAAACGAGCAGTACTTC; cdr3_aa: CASKWGPNEQYF
cdr3_length: 20; v_call: TRBV9; j_call: TRBJ2-6; clone_size: few; d_call: TRBD2; cdr3_nt: TGTGCCAGCAGCTCTTTGGTAGCGGGGGGTCTCCCATCTGGGGCCAACGTCCTGACTTTC; cdr3_aa: CASSSLVAGGLPSGANVLTF
cdr3_length: 17; v_call: TRBV4-1; j_call: TRBJ2-1; clone_size: .; d_call: TRBD1; cdr3_nt: TGCGCCAGCAGCCACCTCGGGACAGGGGAAGGAGGCAATGAGCAGTTCTTC; cdr3_aa: CASSHLGTGEGGNEQFF
cdr3_length: 15; v_call: TRBV14; j_call: TRBJ2-1; clone_size: .; d_call: TRBD1; cdr3_nt: TGTGCCAGCAGCCAAGAAGGACAGGGTATAGGTGAGCAGTTCTTC; cdr3_aa: CASSQEGQGIGEQFF
cdr3_length: 14; v_call: TRBV6-6; j_call: TRBJ1-1; clone_size: .; d_call: TRBD1; cdr3_nt: TGTGCCAGCAGAATAGACAGGGCCGACACTGAAGCTTTCTTT; cdr3_aa: CASRIDRADTEAFF
cdr3_length: 13; v_call: TRBV4-1; j_call: TRBJ2-1; clone_size: .; d_call: .; cdr3_nt: TGCGCCAGCAGCCCAGGGACTCTCAATGAGCAGTTCTTC; cdr3_aa: CASSPGTLNEQFF
cdr3_length: 13; v_call: TRBV7-6; j_call: TRBJ2-5; clone_size: .; d_call: .; cdr3_nt: TGTGCCAGCAGCGAGAGACTCCAAGAGACCCAGTACTTC; cdr3_aa: CASSERLQETQYF
cdr3_length: 14; v_call: TRBV6-5; j_call: TRBJ2-3; clone_size: few; d_call: .; cdr3_nt: TGTGCCAGCAGCCGAGGAGTTGCCACAGATACGCAGTATTTT; cdr3_aa: CASSRGVATDTQYF
cdr3_length: 12; v_call: TRBV20-1; j_call: TRBJ1-2; clone_size: few; d_call: TRBD1; cdr3_nt: TGCAGTGCCGGGACAGGGAACTATGGCTACACCTTC; cdr3_aa: CSAGTGNYGYTF
cdr3_length: 12; v_call: TRBV20-1; j_call: TRBJ1-5; clone_size: few; d_call: .; cdr3_nt: TGCAGTGCTAGGGCAGCGGACCAGCCCCAGCATTTT; cdr3_aa: CSARAADQPQHF
cdr3_length: 17; v_call: TRBV7-6; j_call: TRBJ2-7; clone_size: few; d_call: TRBD2; cdr3_nt: TGTGCCAGCAGCTTTACTGGACTAGCGGGGGGTCGGGACGAGCAGTACTTC; cdr3_aa: CASSFTGLAGGRDEQYF
cdr3_length: 16; v_call: TRBV4-1; j_call: TRBJ2-5; clone_size: many; d_call: .; cdr3_nt: TGCGCCAGCAGCGGTCAAAGGGGAACCTACCAAGAGACCCAGTACTTC; cdr3_aa: CASSGQRGTYQETQYF
cdr3_length: 12; v_call: TRBV7-9; j_call: TRBJ2-7; clone_size: few; d_call: .; cdr3_nt: TGTGCCAGCAGCTTTCAAGCCTACGAGCAGTACTTC; cdr3_aa: CASSFQAYEQYF
cdr3_length: 13; v_call: TRBV14; j_call: TRBJ1-1; clone_size: few; d_call: .; cdr3_nt: TGTGCCAGCAGCCAAGATCCCGGGTGGTGGGCTTTCTTT; cdr3_aa: CASSQDPGWWAFF
cdr3_length: 15; v_call: TRBV5-1; j_call: TRBJ2-7; clone_size: few; d_call: .; cdr3_nt: TGCGCCAGCAGCTTGATCCCGGACAGAGGCGACGAGCAGTACTTC; cdr3_aa: CASSLIPDRGDEQYF
cdr3_length: 13; v_call: TRBV28; j_call: TRBJ2-1; clone_size: few; d_call: TRBD1; cdr3_nt: TGTGCCATAAACAGGGGATCCTACAATGAGCAGTTCTTC; cdr3_aa: CAINRGSYNEQFF
cdr3_length: 13; v_call: TRBV9; j_call: TRBJ1-5; clone_size: few; d_call: .; cdr3_nt: TGTGCCAGCAGCGATGGGCTCAATCAGCCCCAGCATTTT; cdr3_aa: CASSDGLNQPQHF